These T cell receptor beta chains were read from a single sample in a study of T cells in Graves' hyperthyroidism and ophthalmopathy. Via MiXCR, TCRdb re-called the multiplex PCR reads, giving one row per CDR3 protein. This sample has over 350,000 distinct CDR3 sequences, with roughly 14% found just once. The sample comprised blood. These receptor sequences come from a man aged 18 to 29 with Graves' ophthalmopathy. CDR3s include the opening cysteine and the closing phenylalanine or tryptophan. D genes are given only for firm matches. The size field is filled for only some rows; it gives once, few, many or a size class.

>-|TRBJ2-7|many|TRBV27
CASSLSSASYEQYF
TGTGCCAGCAGTTTATCGTCGGCATCCTACGAGCAGTACTTC
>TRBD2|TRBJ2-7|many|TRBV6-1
CASSSGTMDYEQYF
TGTGCCAGCAGTTCCGGGACTATGGACTACGAGCAGTACTTC
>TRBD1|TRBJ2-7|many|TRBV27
CASSPRTGATYEQYF
TGTGCCAGCAGTCCACGGACAGGGGCCACCTACGAGCAGTACTTC
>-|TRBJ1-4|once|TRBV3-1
CASSGGGFNEKLFF
TGTGCCAGCAGCGGCGGCGGGTTTAATGAAAAACTGTTTTTT
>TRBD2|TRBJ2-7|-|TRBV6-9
CASSYTGEGGEQYF
TGTGCCAGCAGTTATACCGGGGAGGGTGGGGAGCAGTACTTC
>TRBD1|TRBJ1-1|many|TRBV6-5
CASSYSGTGQGWAEAFF
TGTGCCAGCAGTTACTCGGGGACAGGCCAGGGATGGGCTGAAGCTTTCTTT
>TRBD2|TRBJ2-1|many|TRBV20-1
CSASTGTSGVNEQFF
TGCAGTGCTAGTACCGGGACTAGCGGGGTCAATGAGCAGTTCTTC
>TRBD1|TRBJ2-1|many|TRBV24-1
CATSDLGQGGNYNEQFF
TGTGCCACCAGTGACTTAGGACAGGGAGGAAACTACAATGAGCAGTTCTTC
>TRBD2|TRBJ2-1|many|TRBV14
CASRSTRLAGALSSYNEQFF
TGTGCCAGCAGATCTACCCGACTAGCGGGGGCCCTTAGCTCCTACAATGAGCAGTTCTTC
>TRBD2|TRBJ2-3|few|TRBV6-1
CASSPPPGLEGRGTDTQYF
TGTGCCAGCAGCCCCCCCCCGGGACTAGAGGGGCGGGGCACAGATACGCAGTATTTT
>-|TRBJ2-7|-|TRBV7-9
CASSLGSSVKQYF
TGTGCCAGCAGCTTAGGGTCTAGCGTCAAGCAGTACTTC
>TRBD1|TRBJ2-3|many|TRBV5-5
CASSFFRTGATDTQYF
TGTGCCAGCAGCTTCTTCCGGACAGGGGCCACAGATACGCAGTATTTT
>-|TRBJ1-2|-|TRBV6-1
CASARTDDYGYTF
TGTGCCAGCGCGCGGACCGATGACTATGGCTACACCTTC
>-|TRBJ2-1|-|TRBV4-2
CASSQDQLLNEQFF
TGTGCCAGCAGCCAAGATCAACTCCTCAATGAGCAGTTCTTC
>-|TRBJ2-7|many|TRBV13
CASSRGVYEQYF
TGTGCCAGCAGCCGCGGGGTTTACGAGCAGTACTTC
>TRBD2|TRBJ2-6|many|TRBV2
CASTGGAGANVLTF
TGTGCCAGTACCGGGGGGGCTGGGGCCAACGTCCTGACTTTC
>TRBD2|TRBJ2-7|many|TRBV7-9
CASSQSASGFGEQYF
TGTGCCAGCAGCCAGTCCGCTAGCGGGTTCGGCGAGCAGTACTTC
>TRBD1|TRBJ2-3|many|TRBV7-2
CASSLEYRTGDRTDTQYF
TGTGCCAGCAGCTTAGAATACCGGACAGGGGACCGCACAGATACGCAGTATTTT
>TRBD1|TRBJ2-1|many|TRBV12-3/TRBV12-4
CASRLTGSNEQFF
TGTGCCAGCAGGCTGACAGGGTCCAATGAGCAGTTCTTC
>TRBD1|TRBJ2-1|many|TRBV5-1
CASSFGDRTYNEQFF
TGCGCCAGCAGCTTTGGGGACAGAACCTACAATGAGCAGTTCTTC
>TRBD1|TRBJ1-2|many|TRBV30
CAWSPDRSNYGYTF
TGTGCCTGGAGCCCGGACAGGTCAAACTATGGCTACACCTTC
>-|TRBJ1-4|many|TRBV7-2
CASSESQGDKLFF
TGTGCCAGCAGCGAAAGCCAGGGCGACAAACTGTTTTTT
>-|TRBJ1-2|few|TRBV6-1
CASSERTAVYGYTF
TGTGCCAGCAGTGAAAGGACGGCAGTCTATGGCTACACCTTC
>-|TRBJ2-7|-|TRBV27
CASSSSFFRTGTYEQYF
TGTGCCAGCAGTTCATCCTTCTTTCGGACGGGAACCTACGAGCAGTACTTC
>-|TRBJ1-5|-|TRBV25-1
CASSEATGPSHQPQHF
TGTGCCAGCAGTGAAGCCACAGGGCCTTCTCATCAGCCCCAGCATTTT
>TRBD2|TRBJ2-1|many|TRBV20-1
CSARSLTSGTYNEQFF
TGCAGTGCTAGATCCCTGACTAGCGGGACATACAATGAGCAGTTCTTC
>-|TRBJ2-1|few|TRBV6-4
CASSDELSSYNEQFF
TGTGCCAGCAGTGACGAACTAAGCTCCTACAATGAGCAGTTCTTC
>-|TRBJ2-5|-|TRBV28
CASSLPSATQYF
TGTGCCAGCAGCTTGCCCTCCGCGACCCAGTACTTC
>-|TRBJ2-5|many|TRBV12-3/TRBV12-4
CASSLPRTSGTQYF
TGTGCCAGCAGTTTACCAAGGACTTCTGGGACCCAGTACTTC
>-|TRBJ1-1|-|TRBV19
CASSSDTEAFF
TGTGCCAGTAGTAGCGACACTGAAGCTTTCTTT
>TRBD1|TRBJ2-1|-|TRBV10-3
CAVSRGMWNEQFF
TGTGCCGTCAGCAGGGGGATGTGGAATGAGCAGTTCTTC
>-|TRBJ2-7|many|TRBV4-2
CASSQERYEQYF
TGTGCCAGCAGCCAAGAGAGATACGAGCAGTACTTC
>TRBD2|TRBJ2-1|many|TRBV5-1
CASSLPPSGRSHEQFF
TGCGCCAGCAGCCTCCCCCCTAGCGGGAGATCCCATGAGCAGTTCTTC
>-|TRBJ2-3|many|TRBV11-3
CASSPPGGTQYF
TGTGCCAGCAGCCCCCCCGGGGGAACGCAGTATTTT
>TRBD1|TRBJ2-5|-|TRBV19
CASSTDRAQETQYF
TGTGCCAGTAGTACGGACAGGGCCCAAGAGACCCAGTACTTC
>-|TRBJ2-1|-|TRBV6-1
CASGTLRALYNEQFF
TGTGCCAGCGGCACTTTAAGGGCCCTGTACAATGAGCAGTTCTTC
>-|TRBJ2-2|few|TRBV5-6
CASSPSREILFTGELFF
TGTGCCAGCAGCCCAAGCCGGGAAATACTCTTTACCGGGGAGCTGTTTTTT
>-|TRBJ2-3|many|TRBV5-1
CASSPSGSASTDTQYF
TGCGCCAGCAGCCCCTCGGGTAGCGCGTCCACAGATACGCAGTATTTT
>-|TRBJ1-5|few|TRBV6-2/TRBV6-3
CASLRPGGNQPQHF
TGTGCCAGTTTAAGGCCCGGGGGTAATCAGCCCCAGCATTTT
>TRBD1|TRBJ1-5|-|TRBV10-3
CASSLGAPTGALNQPQHF
TGTGCCAGCAGTCTCGGGGCCCCGACAGGGGCCCTTAATCAGCCCCAGCATTTT
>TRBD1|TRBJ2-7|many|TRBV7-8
CASSREPGTVYEQYF
TGTGCCAGCAGCCGAGAACCCGGGACAGTCTACGAGCAGTACTTC
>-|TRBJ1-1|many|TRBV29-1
CSVAQGGNTEAFF
TGCAGCGTTGCCCAGGGAGGGAACACTGAAGCTTTCTTT
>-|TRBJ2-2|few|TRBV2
CASSGRTGELFF
TGTGCCAGCAGTGGAAGGACCGGGGAGCTGTTTTTT
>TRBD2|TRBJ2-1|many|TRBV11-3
CASSLDWLAGENYNEQFF
TGTGCCAGCAGCTTAGATTGGCTAGCGGGAGAGAATTACAATGAGCAGTTCTTC
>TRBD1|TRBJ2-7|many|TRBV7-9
CASSSTGGHYEQYF
TGTGCCAGCAGCTCGACAGGGGGGCACTACGAGCAGTACTTC
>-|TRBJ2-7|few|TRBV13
CASSLTENEQYF
TGTGCCAGCAGCCTCACCGAGAACGAGCAGTACTTC
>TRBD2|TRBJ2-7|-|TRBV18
CASSPSGGAYEQYF
TGTGCCAGCTCACCAAGCGGGGGGGCATACGAGCAGTACTTC